This TCR beta chain was retrieved from a study of blood T cells in healthy people across ages. In germline, CDR1 is DFQATT, CDR2 SNEGSKA (reference sequence). V dropped 0 bases and J dropped 14; count of bases not matched to a gene: 18. There are 16 residues in the CDR3. Alongside a J-beta primer mix, a sample-barcoded 5' primer served in a second PCR lasting about 7 to 12 cycles. TCRdb re-called the 5' RACE reads through MiXCR, storing one row per CDR3 protein. The repertoire holds 800,000 to 900,000 distinct CDR3 sequences, with 62% as singletons. The clonotype was recovered from a man in his thirties or forties in good health. V gene TRBV20-1 combines with J gene TRBJ2-4, with 8 bases fitting TRBD1. Sequenced sample: blood. The CDR3 sequence is CSARDPGTGTLRGEYF. CDR3 sequence (DNA): TGCAGTGCTAGAGATCCCGGGACAGGCACTCTAAGGGGCGAGTACTTC.